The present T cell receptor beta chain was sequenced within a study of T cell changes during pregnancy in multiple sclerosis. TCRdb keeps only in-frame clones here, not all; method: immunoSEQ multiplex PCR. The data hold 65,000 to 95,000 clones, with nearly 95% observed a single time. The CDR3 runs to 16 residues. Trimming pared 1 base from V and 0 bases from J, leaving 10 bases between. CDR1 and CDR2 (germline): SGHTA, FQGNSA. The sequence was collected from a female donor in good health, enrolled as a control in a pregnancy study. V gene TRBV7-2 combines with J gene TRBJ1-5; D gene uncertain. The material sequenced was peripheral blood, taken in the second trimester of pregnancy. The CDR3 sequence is CASSLGQAYSNQPQHF. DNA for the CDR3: TGTGCCAGCAGCTTAGGGCAGGCCTATAGCAATCAGCCCCAGCATTTT.